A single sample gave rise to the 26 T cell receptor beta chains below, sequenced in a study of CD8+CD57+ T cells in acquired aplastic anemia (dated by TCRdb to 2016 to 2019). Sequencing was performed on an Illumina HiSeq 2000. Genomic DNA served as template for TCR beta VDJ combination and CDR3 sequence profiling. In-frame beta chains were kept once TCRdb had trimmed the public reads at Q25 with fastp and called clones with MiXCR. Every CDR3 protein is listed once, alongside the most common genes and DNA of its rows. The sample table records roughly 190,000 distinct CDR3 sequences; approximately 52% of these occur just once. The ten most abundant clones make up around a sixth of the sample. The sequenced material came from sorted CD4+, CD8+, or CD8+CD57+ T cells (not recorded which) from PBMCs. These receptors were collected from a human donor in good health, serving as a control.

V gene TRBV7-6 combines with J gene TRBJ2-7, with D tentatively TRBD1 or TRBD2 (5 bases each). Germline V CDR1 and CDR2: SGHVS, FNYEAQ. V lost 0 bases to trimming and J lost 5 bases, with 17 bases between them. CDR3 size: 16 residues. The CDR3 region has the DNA TGTGCCAGCAGCTTAGCAAGGACACCCCAGGGACACGAGCAGTACTTC. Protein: CASSLARTPQGHEQYF.

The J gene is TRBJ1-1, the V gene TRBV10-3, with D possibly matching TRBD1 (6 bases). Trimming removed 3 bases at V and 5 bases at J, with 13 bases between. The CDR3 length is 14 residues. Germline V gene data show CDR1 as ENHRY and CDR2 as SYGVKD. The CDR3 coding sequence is TGTGCCATCAGTGAAGGGGGGCGGGCAACTGAAGCTTTCTTT. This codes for CAISEGGRATEAFF.

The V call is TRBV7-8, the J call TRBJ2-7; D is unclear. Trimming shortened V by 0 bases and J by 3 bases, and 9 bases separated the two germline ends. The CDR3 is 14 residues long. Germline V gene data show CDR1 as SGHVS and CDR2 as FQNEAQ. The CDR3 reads CASSLAPQIYEQYF. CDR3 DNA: TGTGCCAGCAGCTTAGCGCCACAGATCTACGAGCAGTACTTC.

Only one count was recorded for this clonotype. DNA for the CDR3: TGTGCCAGCAGTGACGCAGGGGGAAACTATGGCTACACCTTC. Translation gives CASSDAGGNYGYTF. The chain has TRBV2 and TRBJ1-2, with TRBD1 identical over 7 bases. The germline V gene has CDR1 SNHLY and CDR2 FYNNEI. The CDR3 totals 14 residues. The V segment lost 3 bases and the J segment 2 bases; nucleotides outside the gene matches: 3.

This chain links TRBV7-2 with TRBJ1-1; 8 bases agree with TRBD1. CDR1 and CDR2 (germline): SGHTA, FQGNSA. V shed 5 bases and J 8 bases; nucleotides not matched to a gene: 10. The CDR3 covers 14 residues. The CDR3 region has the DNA TGTGCCAGCAGCCTGACAGGGGTGTGGACAGAAGCTTTCTTT. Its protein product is CASSLTGVWTEAFF.

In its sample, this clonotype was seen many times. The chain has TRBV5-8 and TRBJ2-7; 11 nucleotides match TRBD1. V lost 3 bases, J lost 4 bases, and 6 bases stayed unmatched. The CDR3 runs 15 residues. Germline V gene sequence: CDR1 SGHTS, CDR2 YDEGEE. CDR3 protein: CASSWTGQGVYEQYF. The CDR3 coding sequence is TGTGCCAGCAGCTGGACGGGACAGGGGGTGTACGAGCAGTACTTC. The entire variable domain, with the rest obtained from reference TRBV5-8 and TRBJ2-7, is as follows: EAGVTQSPTHLIKTRGQQATLRCSPISGHTSVYWYQQALGLGLQFLLWYDEGEERNRGNFPPRFSGRQFPNYSSELNVNALELEDSALYLCASSWTGQGVYEQYFGPGTRLTVT.

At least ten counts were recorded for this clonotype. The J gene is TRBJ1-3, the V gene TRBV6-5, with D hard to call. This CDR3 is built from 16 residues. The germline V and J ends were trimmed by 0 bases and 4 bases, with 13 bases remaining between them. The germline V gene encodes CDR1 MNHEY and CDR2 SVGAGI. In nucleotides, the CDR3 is TGTGCCAGCAGTTACTCACCGACCCTAGGGGGAAACACCATATATTTT. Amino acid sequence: CASSYSPTLGGNTIYF.

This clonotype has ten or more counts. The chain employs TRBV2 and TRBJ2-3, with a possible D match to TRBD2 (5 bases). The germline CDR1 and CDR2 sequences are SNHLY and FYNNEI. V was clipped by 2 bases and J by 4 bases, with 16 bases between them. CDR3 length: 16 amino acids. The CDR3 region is CASSESRSGNSDTQYF. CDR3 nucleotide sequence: TGTGCCAGCAGTGAAAGTCGATCGGGGAACTCAGATACGCAGTATTTT.

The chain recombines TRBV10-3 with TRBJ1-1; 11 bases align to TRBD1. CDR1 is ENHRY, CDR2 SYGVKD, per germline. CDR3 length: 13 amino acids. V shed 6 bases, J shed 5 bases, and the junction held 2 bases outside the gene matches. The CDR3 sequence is CAIRGQGGTEAFF. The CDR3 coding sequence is TGTGCCATCAGGGGACAGGGGGGGACTGAAGCTTTCTTT.

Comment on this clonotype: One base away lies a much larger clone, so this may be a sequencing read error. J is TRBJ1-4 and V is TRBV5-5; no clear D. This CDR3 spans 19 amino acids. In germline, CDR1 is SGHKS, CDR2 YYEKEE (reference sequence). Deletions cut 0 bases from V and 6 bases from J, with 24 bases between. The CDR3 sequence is CASSLVGVTETRVDEKLFF. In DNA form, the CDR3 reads TGTGCCAGCAGCTTGGTTGGAGTAACAGAGACTCGTGTAGATGAAAAACTGTTTTTT.

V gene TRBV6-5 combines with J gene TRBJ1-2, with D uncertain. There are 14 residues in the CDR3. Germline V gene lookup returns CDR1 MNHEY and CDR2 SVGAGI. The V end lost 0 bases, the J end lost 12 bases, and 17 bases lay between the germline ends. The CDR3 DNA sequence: TGTGCCAGCAGTTACTCAACCAAGTTAGATGGAAACACCTTC. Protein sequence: CASSYSTKLDGNTF.

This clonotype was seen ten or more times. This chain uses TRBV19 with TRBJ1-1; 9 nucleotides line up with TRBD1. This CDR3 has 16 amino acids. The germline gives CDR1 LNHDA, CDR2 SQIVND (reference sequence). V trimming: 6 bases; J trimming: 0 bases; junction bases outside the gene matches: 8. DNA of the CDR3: TGTGCCAGTAGAGACGGACAGGGGCGGGTGAACACTGAAGCTTTCTTT. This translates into CASRDGQGRVNTEAFF.

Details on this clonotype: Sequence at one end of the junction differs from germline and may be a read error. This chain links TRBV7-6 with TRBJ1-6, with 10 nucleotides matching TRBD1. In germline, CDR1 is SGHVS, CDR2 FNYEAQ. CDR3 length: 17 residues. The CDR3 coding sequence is TGCGCCAGCAGCCTCCGACCGGGACAGGGGTATAATTTACCCCTCCACTTT. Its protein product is CASSLRPGQGYNLPLHF.

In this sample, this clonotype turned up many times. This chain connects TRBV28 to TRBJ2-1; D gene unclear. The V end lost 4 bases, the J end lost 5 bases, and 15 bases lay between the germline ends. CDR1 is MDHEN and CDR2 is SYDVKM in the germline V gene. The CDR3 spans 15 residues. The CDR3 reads CASSSGGQPDNEQFF. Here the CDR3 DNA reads TGTGCCAGCAGTTCAGGTGGGCAGCCAGACAATGAGCAGTTCTTC.

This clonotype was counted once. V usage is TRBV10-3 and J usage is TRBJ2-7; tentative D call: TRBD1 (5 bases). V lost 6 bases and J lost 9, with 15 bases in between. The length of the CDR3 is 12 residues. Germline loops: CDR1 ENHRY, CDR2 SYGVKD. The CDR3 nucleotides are TGTGCCATCAGGCCCGGACACCAGGGGCAGTACTTC. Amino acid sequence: CAIRPGHQGQYF.

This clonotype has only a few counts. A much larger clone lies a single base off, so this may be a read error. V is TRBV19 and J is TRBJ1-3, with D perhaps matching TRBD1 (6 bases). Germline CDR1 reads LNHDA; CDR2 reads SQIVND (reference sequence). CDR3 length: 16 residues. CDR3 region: CASTPGDTGAGDTIYF. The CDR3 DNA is TGTGCCAGTACCCCTGGGGATACGGGGGCTGGAGACACCATATATTTT. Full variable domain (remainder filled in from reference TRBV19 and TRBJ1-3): DGGITQSPKYLFRKEGQNVTLSCEQNLNHDAMYWYRQDPGQGLRLIYYSQIVNDFQKGDIAEGYSVSREKKESFPLTVTSAQKNPTAFYLCASTPGDTGAGDTIYFGEGSWLTVV.

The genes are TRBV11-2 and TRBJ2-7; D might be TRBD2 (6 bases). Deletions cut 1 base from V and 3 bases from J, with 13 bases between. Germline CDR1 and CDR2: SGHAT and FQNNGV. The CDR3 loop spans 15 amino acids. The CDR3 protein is CASSLAPGADYEQYF. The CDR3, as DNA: TGTGCCAGCAGCTTAGCGCCGGGAGCGGACTACGAGCAGTACTTC.

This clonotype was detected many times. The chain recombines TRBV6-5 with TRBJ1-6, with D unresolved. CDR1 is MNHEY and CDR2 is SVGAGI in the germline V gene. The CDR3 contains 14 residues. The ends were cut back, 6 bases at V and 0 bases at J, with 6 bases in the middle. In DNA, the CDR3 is TGTGCCAGCAGCACGAGCTCCTATAATTCACCCCTCCACTTT. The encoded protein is CASSTSSYNSPLHF.

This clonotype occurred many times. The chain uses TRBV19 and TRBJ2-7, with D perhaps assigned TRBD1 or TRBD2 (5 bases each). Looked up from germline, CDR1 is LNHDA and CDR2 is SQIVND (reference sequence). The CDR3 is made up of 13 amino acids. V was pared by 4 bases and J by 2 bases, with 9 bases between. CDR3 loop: CASSTGRAYEQYF. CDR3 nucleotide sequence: TGTGCCAGTAGTACGGGACGAGCCTACGAGCAGTACTTC.

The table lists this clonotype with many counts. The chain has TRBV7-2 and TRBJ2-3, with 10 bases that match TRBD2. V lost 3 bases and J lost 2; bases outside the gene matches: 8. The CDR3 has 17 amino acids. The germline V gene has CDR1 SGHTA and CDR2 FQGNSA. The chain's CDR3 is CASSFRLAGDLTDTQYF. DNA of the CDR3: TGTGCCAGCAGCTTTAGGCTAGCGGGGGACCTCACAGATACGCAGTATTTT.

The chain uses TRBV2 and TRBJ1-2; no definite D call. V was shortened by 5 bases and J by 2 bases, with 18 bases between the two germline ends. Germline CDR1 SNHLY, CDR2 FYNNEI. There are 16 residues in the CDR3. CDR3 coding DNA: TGTGCCAGCAGTTCCTGGGCCCTTGGCGGGAACTATGGCTACACCTTC. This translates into CASSSWALGGNYGYTF. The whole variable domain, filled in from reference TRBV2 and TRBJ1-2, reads EPEVTQTPSHQVTQMGQEVILRCVPISNHLYFYWYRQILGQKVEFLVSFYNNEISEKSEIFDDQFSVERPDGSNFTLKIRSTKLEDSAMYFCASSSWALGGNYGYTFGSGTRLTVV.

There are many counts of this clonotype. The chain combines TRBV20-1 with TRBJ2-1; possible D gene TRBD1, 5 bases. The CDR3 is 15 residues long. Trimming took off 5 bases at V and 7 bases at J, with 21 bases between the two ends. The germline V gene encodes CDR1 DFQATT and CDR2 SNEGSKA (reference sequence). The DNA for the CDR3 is TGCAGTGCTCGAGCCAAACCAGGGAATTGGAATGAGCAGTTCTTC. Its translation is CSARAKPGNWNEQFF.

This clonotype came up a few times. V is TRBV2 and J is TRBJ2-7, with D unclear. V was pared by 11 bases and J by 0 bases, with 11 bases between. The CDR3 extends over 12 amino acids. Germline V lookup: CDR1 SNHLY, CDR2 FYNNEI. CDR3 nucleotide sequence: TGTGCCTCCTCGGGCGGCTCCTACGAGCAGTACTTC. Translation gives CASSGGSYEQYF.

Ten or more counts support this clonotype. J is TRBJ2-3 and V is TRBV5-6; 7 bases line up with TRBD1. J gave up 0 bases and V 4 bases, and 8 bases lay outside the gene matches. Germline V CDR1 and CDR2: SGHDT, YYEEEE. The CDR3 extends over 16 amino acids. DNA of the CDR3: TGTGCCAGCAGCGCCCGGGACAGCTGGAGCACAGATACGCAGTATTTT. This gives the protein CASSARDSWSTDTQYF.

The CDR3 region is CASSSLTGNSNQPQHF. CDR3 DNA sequence: TGTGCCAGCAGTTCCCTGACGGGGAATAGCAATCAGCCCCAGCATTTT. The rearrangement uses TRBV7-2 and TRBJ1-5; D is uncertain. V was clipped by 6 bases and J by 0 bases, with 15 bases between them. Per the germline V gene, CDR1 is SGHTA and CDR2 is FQGNSA. CDR3 length: 16 amino acids.

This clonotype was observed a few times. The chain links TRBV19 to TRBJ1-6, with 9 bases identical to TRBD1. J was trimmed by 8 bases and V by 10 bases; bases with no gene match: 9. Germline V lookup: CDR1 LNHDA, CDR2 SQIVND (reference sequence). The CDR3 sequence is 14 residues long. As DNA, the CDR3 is TGTGCCACACAAGGACAGGGGTGGCATTCACCCCTCCACTTT. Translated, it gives CATQGQGWHSPLHF. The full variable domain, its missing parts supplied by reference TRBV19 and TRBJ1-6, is DGGITQSPKYLFRKEGQNVTLSCEQNLNHDAMYWYRQDPGQGLRLIYYSQIVNDFQKGDIAEGYSVSREKKESFPLTVTSAQKNPTAFYLCATQGQGWHSPLHFGNGTRLTVT.